The sequence of this T cell receptor beta chain was determined in a study of blood T cell repertoires in COVID-19 (TCRdb year 2020). With respect to the entire study: Collaborator samples came from the United States, Italy and Spain and covered acute and convalescent phases of COVID-19. The dataset comprised deeply sampled blood TCRbeta repertoires from subjects exposed to, actively infected with, or recovered from COVID-19. HLA class I and class II types, where available, came from metadata supplied by the sample provider rather than from assay-based typing. The repertoires were released in a freely available public database meant as a resource for research on the immune response to SARS-CoV-2. The prospective study material was composed of cDNA or gDNA derived from T cells, B-cell-depleted T cells, or PBMCs. Nearly every sample came with metadata listing a de-identified subject ID, COVID-19 status, age in years and sex. Samples came from the ongoing ImmuneRACE study (first 160 participants) plus 1,254 subjects from 6 global collaborators.

Turning to this clone: The antigen it binds to is not known. No much larger clonotype is one base removed from it; base qualities were not supplied.

TCRbeta CDR3 regions were amplified from genomic DNA by means of the immunoSEQ Assay, a bias-controlled multiplex PCR. In the source study's methods: Within the assay, amplification of reference gene primers was used to estimate how many nucleated cells each sample contained. Sequence reads were collapsed and filtered to measure the absolute abundance of every unique TCRbeta CDR3 rearrangement. Productive Simpson clonality was computed per sample as the square root of Simpson's diversity index over productive rearrangements. As stored in TCRdb, this immuneACCESS dataset retains in-frame rearrangements with V and J assigned. A fraction of the clones does not appear; measured against another copy, unresolved V genes explain less than half of the discrepancy, and the remainder lacks a known reason. The V and J calls and clone size are taken from that table; D and trimming were inferred from the DNA. For this sample there are 200,000 to 250,000 clones; approximately 81% appear just once. The ten largest clones add up to 10% of the sample.

What the work shows at the level of the full study, not this receptor alone: Clinical and demographic metadata were provided uncurated, with the amount varying by source and participant.

In Seattle, one collaborating source enrolled patients while the infection was active and tracked those patients longitudinally over the course of disease. Whole blood was collected in K2EDTA tubes by collaborating institutions according to the institutions' own protocols. For TCRbeta analysis, collaborators shipped samples in one of three forms: frozen whole blood, isolated PBMCs, or DNA extracted from either of those sample types. V is pruned by 2 bases and J by 4 bases, leaving 12 bases of the junction without a gene match. From the germline V gene, CDR1 is MNHEY and CDR2 is SVGEGT. The CDR3 holds 18 amino acids from the cysteine to the phenylalanine. The retained sequence is limited to the CDR3, 54 bases, with the frame set at the first base.

The chain is assembled from TRBV6-2 or TRBV6-3 and TRBJ2-4, with TRBD1 identical over 9 junction bases. The sequence derives from a woman over 75 with COVID-19, enrolled during active disease. Sample: peripheral blood. The CDR3 reads CASSYDFSSTGGKNIQYF. The nucleotides read TGTGCCAGCAGTTACGATTTTTCGTCGACAGGGGGGAAAAACATTCAGTACTTC.